This T cell receptor (beta chain) was identified during a study of shared clonotypes between healthy human individuals. Study-wide results and limits: Large sequencing depth failed to make sorted-subset sequencing complete, rarefaction showed.

Investigators divided CD4+ cells into CD45RA+ naive and CD45RA-negative memory subsets. This CDR3 is built from 13 residues. J was trimmed by 5 bases and V by 4 bases; bases with no gene match: 1. Germline V gene data show CDR1 as SNHLY and CDR2 as FYNNEI. Comment on this clone: The antigen is undetermined.

The data were produced by immunoSEQ multiplex PCR, yet TCRdb's version contains in-frame clones alone and is incomplete. Here the sample spans approximately 1.4 million clones, approximately 98% being singletons. Sample: naive CD4+ T cells sorted from blood. Subset defined: CD45RA+ positively selected. This chain links TRBV2 with TRBJ1-2; 10 bases map to TRBD1. This receptor was identified in a young man in good health. CDR3 sequence (DNA): TGTGCCAGCAGTGGGGACAGGGGATATGGCTACACCTTC. This encodes CASSGDRGYGYTF.